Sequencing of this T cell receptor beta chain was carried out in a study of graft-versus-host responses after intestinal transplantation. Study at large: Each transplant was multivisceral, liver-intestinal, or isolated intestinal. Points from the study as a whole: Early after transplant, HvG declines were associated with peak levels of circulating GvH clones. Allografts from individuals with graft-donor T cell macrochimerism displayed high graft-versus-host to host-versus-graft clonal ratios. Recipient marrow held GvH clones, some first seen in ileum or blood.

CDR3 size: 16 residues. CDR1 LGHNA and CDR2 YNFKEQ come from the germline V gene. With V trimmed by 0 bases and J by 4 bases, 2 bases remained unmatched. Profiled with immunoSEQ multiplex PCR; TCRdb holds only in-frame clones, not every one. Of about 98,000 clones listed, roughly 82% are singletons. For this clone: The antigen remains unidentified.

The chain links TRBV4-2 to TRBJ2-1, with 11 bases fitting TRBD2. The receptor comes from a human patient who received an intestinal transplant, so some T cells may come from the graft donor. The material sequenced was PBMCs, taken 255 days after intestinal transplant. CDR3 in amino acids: CASSQEGTSGYNEQFF. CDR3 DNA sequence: TGTGCCAGCAGCCAAGAGGGGACTAGCGGATACAATGAGCAGTTCTTC.